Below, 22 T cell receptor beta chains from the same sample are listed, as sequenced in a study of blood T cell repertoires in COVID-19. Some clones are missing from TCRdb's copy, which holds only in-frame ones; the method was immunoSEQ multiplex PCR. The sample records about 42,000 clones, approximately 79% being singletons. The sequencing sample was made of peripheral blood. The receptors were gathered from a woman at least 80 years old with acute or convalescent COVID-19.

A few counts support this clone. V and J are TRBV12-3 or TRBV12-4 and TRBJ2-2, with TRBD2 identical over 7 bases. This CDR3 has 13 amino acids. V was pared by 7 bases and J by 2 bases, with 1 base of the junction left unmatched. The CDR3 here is CASTSGNTGELFF. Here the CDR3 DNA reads TGTGCCAGCACTAGCGGTAACACCGGGGAGCTGTTTTTT.

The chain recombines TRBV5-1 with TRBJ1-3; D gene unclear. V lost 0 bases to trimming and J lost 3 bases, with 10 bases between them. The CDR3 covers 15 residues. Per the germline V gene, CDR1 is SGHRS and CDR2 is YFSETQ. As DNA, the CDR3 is TGCGCCAGCAGCTTGGATGACTTGCGTGGAAACACCATATATTTT. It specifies CASSLDDLRGNTIYF.

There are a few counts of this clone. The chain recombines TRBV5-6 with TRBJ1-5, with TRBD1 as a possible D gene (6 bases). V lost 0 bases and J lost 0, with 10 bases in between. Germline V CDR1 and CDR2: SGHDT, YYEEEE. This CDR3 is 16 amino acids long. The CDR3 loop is CASSLEGGYSNQPQHF. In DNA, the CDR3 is TGTGCCAGCAGCTTGGAAGGGGGTTATAGCAATCAGCCCCAGCATTTT.

CDR3 nucleotide sequence: TGTGCCAGCAGCTTCCGGGACAGGGAGGTCGGGGAGCTGTTTTTT. Its translation is CASSFRDREVGELFF. This chain joins TRBV13 and TRBJ2-2; 9 bases agree with TRBD1. V lost 3 bases and J lost 7; bases outside the gene matches: 6. Germline V CDR1 and CDR2: PRHDT, FYEKMQ (reference sequence). The CDR3 contains 15 residues.

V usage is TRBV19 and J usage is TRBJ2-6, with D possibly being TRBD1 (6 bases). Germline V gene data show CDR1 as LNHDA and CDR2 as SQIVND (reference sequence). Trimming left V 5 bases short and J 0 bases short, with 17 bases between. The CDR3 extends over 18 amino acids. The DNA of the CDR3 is TGTGCCAGTAGTTTAAGACAGGTTAAGGACTCTGGGGCCAACGTCCTGACTTTC. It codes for CASSLRQVKDSGANVLTF.

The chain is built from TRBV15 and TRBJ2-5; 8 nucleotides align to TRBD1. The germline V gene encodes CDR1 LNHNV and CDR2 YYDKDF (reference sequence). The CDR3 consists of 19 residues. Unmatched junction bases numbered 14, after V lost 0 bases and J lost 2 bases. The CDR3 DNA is TGTGCCACCAGCAGAGATAGAACCGGAGGACAGGGCAGTCAAGAGACCCAGTACTTC. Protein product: CATSRDRTGGQGSQETQYF.

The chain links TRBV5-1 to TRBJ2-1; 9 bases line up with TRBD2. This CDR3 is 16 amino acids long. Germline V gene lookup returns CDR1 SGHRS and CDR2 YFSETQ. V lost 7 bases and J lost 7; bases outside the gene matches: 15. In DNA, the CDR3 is TGCGCCAGCTACCTTACATTAGCGGGAGAGCAGAATGAGCAGTTCTTC. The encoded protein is CASYLTLAGEQNEQFF.

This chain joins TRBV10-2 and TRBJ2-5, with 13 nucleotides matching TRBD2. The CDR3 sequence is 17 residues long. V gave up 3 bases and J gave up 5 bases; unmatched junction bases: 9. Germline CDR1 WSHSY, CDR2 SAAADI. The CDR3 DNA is TGCGCCAGCAGTGAACTAGCGGGAGGGCCTTTAAGGGAGACCCAGTACTTC. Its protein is CASSELAGGPLRETQYF.

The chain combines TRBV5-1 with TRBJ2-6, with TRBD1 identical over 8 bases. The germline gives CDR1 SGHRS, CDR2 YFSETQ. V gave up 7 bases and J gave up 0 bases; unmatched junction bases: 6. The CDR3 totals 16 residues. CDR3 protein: CASLGQGYSGANVLTF. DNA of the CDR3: TGCGCCAGCCTCGGACAGGGATACTCTGGGGCCAACGTCCTGACTTTC.

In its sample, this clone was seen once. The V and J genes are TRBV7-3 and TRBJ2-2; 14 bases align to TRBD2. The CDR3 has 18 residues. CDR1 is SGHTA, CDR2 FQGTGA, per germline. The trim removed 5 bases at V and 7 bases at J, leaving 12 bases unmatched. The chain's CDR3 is CASSPMTSGRATFGELFF. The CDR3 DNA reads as TGTGCCAGCAGCCCCATGACTAGCGGGAGGGCCACCTTCGGGGAGCTGTTTTTT.

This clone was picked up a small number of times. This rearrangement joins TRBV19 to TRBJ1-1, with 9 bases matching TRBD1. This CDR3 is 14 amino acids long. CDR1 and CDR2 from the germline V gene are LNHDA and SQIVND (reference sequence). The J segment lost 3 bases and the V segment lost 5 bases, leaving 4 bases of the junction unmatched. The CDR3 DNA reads TGTGCCAGTAGTCTTACAGGGGGCTACACTGAAGCTTTCTTT. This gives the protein CASSLTGGYTEAFF.

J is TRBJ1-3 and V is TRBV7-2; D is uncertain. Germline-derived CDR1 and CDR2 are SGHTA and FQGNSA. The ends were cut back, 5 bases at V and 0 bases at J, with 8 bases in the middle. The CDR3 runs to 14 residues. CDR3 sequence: CASSPGLSGNTIYF. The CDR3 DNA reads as TGTGCCAGCAGCCCAGGCCTCTCTGGAAACACCATATATTTT. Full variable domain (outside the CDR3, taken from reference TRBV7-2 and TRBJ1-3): GAGVSQSPSNKVTEKGKDVELRCDPISGHTALYWYRQSLGQGLEFLIYFQGNSAPDKSGLPSDRFSAERTGGSVSTLTIQRTQQEDSAVYLCASSPGLSGNTIYFGEGSWLTVV.

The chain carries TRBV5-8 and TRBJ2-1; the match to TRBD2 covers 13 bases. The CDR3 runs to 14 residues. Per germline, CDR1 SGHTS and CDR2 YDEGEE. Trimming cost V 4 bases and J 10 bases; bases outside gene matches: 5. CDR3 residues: CASSPGLAGREQFF. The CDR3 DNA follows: TGTGCCAGCAGCCCGGGACTAGCGGGACGCGAGCAGTTCTTC.

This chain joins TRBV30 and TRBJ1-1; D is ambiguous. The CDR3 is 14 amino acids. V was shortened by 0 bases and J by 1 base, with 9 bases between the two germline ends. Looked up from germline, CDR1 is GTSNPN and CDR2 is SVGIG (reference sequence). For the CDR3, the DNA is TGTGCCTGGAGTGTACCCCACGGGAACACTGAAGCTTTCTTT. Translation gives CAWSVPHGNTEAFF.

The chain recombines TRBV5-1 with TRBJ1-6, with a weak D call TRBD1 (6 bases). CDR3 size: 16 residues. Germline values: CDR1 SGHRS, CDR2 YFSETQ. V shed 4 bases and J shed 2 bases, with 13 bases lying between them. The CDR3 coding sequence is TGCGCCAGCAGCCCTAACAGGGACACCTATAATTCACCCCTCCACTTT. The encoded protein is CASSPNRDTYNSPLHF.

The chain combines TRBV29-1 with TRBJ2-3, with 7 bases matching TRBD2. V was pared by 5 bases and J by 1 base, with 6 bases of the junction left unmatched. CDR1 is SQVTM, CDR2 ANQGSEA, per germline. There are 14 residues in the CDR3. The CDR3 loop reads CSVCERGRTDTQYF. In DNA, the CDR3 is TGCAGCGTTTGTGAGCGGGGACGCACAGATACGCAGTATTTT.

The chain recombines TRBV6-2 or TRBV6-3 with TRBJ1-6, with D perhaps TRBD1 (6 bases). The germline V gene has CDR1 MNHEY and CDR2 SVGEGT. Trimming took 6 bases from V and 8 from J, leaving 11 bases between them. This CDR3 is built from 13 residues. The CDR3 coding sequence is TGTGCCAGCAGCTGGGACACCTATTCACCCCTCCACTTT. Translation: CASSWDTYSPLHF.

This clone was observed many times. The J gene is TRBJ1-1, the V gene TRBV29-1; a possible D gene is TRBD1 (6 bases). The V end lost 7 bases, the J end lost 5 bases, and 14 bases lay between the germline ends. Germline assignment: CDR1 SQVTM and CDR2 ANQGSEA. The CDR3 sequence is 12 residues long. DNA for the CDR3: TGCAGCGCCAGGGGCGGGGGGACTGAAGCTTTCTTT. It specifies CSARGGGTEAFF.

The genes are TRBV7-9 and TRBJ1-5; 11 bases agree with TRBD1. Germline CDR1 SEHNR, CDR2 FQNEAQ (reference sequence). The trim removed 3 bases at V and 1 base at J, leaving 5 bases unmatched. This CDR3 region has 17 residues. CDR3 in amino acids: CASSLGTGGQSNQPQHF. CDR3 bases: TGTGCCAGCAGCTTGGGGACAGGGGGTCAAAGCAATCAGCCCCAGCATTTT.

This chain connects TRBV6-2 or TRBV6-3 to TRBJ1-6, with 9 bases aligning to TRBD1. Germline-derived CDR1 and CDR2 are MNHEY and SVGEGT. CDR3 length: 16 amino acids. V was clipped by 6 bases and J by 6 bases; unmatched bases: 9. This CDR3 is CASSPDRGAGNSPLHF. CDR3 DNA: TGTGCCAGCAGCCCGGACAGGGGCGCGGGTAATTCACCCCTCCACTTT.

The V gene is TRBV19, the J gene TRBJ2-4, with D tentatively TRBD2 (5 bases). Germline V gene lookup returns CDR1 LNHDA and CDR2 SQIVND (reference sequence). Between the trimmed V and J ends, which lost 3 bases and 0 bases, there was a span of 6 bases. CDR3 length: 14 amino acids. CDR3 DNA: TGTGCCAGTAGTATTGGACTAGCCAAAAACATTCAGTACTTC. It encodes CASSIGLAKNIQYF. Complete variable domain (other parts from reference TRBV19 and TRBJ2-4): DGGITQSPKYLFRKEGQNVTLSCEQNLNHDAMYWYRQDPGQGLRLIYYSQIVNDFQKGDIAEGYSVSREKKESFPLTVTSAQKNPTAFYLCASSIGLAKNIQYFGAGTRLSVL.

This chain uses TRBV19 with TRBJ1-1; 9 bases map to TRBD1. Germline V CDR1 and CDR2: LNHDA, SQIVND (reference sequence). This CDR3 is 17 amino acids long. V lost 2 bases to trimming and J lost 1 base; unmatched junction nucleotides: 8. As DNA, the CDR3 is TGTGCCAGTAGTATATCCCGACAGGGGGACGGGAACACTGAAGCTTTCTTT. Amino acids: CASSISRQGDGNTEAFF.